Presented here are 32 T cell receptor beta chains from one specimen sequenced in a study of blood T cell repertoires in COVID-19. Libraries were prepared by immunoSEQ multiplex PCR; TCRdb keeps only in-frame clonotypes and omits some of them. The sample contains more than 250,000 clones, approximately 85% of which appear only once. The material sequenced was peripheral blood. These TCRs come from a man between 50 and 59 years old with active or convalescent COVID-19.

This clone was detected a few times. The chain uses TRBV6-5 and TRBJ1-1, with 9 bases fitting TRBD1. The V segment lost 5 bases and the J segment 5 bases; nucleotides outside the gene matches: 9. This CDR3 comprises 15 residues. CDR1 and CDR2 from the germline V gene are MNHEY and SVGAGI. CDR3 coding DNA: TGTGCCAGCAGTCCGAACAGGGGGCGCAGGACTGAAGCTTTCTTT. Its translation: CASSPNRGRRTEAFF.

This clone came up once. The chain employs TRBV11-2 and TRBJ1-1, with 8 nucleotides matching TRBD1. Germline V gene lookup returns CDR1 SGHAT and CDR2 FQNNGV. J gave up 1 base and V 5 bases, and 6 bases lay outside the gene matches. This CDR3 contains 15 residues. The CDR3, as DNA: TGTGCCAGCAGCCTCCAAGACAGGGGGAACACTGAAGCTTTCTTT. Translated: CASSLQDRGNTEAFF.

The CDR3 is CAWRDSGSPLHF. For the CDR3, the DNA is TGTGCCTGGAGGGACAGTGGTTCACCCCTCCACTTT. The chain recombines TRBV30 with TRBJ1-6, with D tentatively TRBD1 (6 bases). Germline V gene lookup returns CDR1 GTSNPN and CDR2 SVGIG (reference sequence). The CDR3 covers 12 residues. V dropped 3 bases and J dropped 9 bases, with 9 bases sitting between them.

The rearrangement links TRBV18 to TRBJ2-1; the match to TRBD2 covers 11 bases. Germline CDR1 is KGHSH and CDR2 is LQKENI. V trimming: 3 bases; J trimming: 4 bases; junction bases outside the gene matches: 8. The length of the CDR3 is 17 residues. CDR3 nucleotides: TGTGCCAGCTCACCGCCGGCTGGGACTAGCGGATACAATGAGCAGTTCTTC. Translation gives CASSPPAGTSGYNEQFF. The full variable domain, rest sourced from reference TRBV18 and TRBJ2-1, is NAGVMQNPRHLVRRRGQEARLRCSPMKGHSHVYWYRQLPEEGLKFMVYLQKENIIDESGMPKERFSAEFPKEGPSILRIQQVVRGDSAAYFCASSPPAGTSGYNEQFFGPGTRLTVL.

V is TRBV27 and J is TRBJ2-7, with 7 bases lining up with TRBD1. The length of the CDR3 is 14 residues. Germline V gene data show CDR1 as MNHEY and CDR2 as SMNVEV (reference sequence). The ends lost 5 bases at V and 4 bases at J; junction bases unmatched: 8. The CDR3, as DNA: TGTGCCAGCAGTACCTGGGACAGCCCATACGAGCAGTACTTC. Its translation: CASSTWDSPYEQYF.

In this sample, this clone turned up a few times. This rearrangement joins TRBV18 to TRBJ2-1; 9 nucleotides match TRBD1. J was trimmed by 12 bases and V by 0 bases; bases with no gene match: 9. The CDR3 runs to 15 residues. In germline, CDR1 is KGHSH, CDR2 LQKENI. CDR3 sequence reads: CASSPPDGTGRMQFF. In nucleotides, the CDR3 is TGTGCCAGCTCACCACCCGACGGGACAGGGAGAATGCAGTTCTTC.

This clone was counted between two and nine times. This chain joins TRBV7-9 and TRBJ1-1; TRBD1 matches at 7 bases. The CDR3 runs to 18 residues. Germline CDR1 is SEHNR and CDR2 is FQNEAQ (reference sequence). The V and J ends lost 2 bases and 0 bases, in that order; junction bases with no gene match: 12. The CDR3 bases are TGTGCCAGCAGCTTATTCCTAGGACAGGAATTAATGAACACTGAAGCTTTCTTT. Amino acid sequence: CASSLFLGQELMNTEAFF.

V is TRBV4-1 and J is TRBJ2-7; 7 bases map to TRBD2. The CDR3 is 15 residues long. Germline CDR1 reads MGHRA; CDR2 reads YSYEKL. The V segment lost 1 base and the J segment 4 bases; nucleotides outside the gene matches: 7. The CDR3 region is CASSQGVSGLYEQYF. Written as DNA, the CDR3 is TGCGCCAGCAGCCAAGGGGTTAGCGGGCTGTACGAGCAGTACTTC.

This chain links TRBV18 with TRBJ1-1; D uncertain. The V gene's germline CDR1 is KGHSH and CDR2 LQKENI. V shed 6 bases and J shed 2 bases, with 13 bases lying between them. CDR3 length: 14 amino acids. The CDR3 DNA follows: TGTGCCAGCTCGATCGGACTGACCAACACTGAAGCTTTCTTT. Its translation is CASSIGLTNTEAFF. Drawing the rest from reference TRBV18 and TRBJ1-1, the complete variable domain is NAGVMQNPRHLVRRRGQEARLRCSPMKGHSHVYWYRQLPEEGLKFMVYLQKENIIDESGMPKERFSAEFPKEGPSILRIQQVVRGDSAAYFCASSIGLTNTEAFFGQGTRLTVV.

The chain employs TRBV5-5 and TRBJ1-5, with D tentatively TRBD1 (5 bases). The germline V gene encodes CDR1 SGHKS and CDR2 YYEKEE (reference sequence). This CDR3 is 16 amino acids long. The ends were cut back, 5 bases at V and 0 bases at J, with 15 bases in the middle. The CDR3 coding sequence is TGTGCCAGCAGTGCCGGACAAGCTACTAGCAATCAGCCCCAGCATTTT. Its protein is CASSAGQATSNQPQHF.

V and J are TRBV27 and TRBJ1-5; D perhaps matches TRBD1 (6 bases). The CDR3 consists of 14 residues. With 6 bases removed from V and 9 bases from J, the gap between germline ends came to 18 bases. In germline, CDR1 is MNHEY, CDR2 SMNVEV (reference sequence). The CDR3 region has the DNA TGTGCCAGCAGCCCATCGGGACACCCAGGGCCCCAGCATTTT. Translating gives CASSPSGHPGPQHF.

J is TRBJ2-3 and V is TRBV18; a weak D match, TRBD1 (5 bases). The CDR3 sequence is 14 residues long. Germline CDR1 is KGHSH and CDR2 is LQKENI. V was cut by 5 bases and J by 4 bases, with 13 bases left in between. The CDR3 nucleotides are TGTGCCAGCTCAACATCCACAGGAGCAGATACGCAGTATTTT. Translating gives CASSTSTGADTQYF.

This clone was counted only a few times. The chain recombines TRBV28 with TRBJ1-2; no clear D gene. The CDR3 sequence is 13 residues long. The germline CDR1 and CDR2 sequences are MDHEN and SYDVKM. V was trimmed by 6 bases and J by 3 bases, leaving 11 bases between them. CDR3 DNA sequence: TGTGCCAGCAGAGCGGACTCCCACTATGGCTACACCTTC. Translating it yields CASRADSHYGYTF.

This clone was seen a single time. V usage is TRBV5-1 and J usage is TRBJ1-2, with D uncertain. Germline V gives CDR1 SGHRS, CDR2 YFSETQ. This CDR3 is built from 13 residues. V gave up 1 base and J gave up 7 bases, with 11 bases separating them. Here the CDR3 DNA reads TGCGCCAGCAGCTTGAACAGAGAGGGTGGCTACACCTTC. It encodes CASSLNREGGYTF.

This sequence joins TRBV29-1 and TRBJ1-1; possible D gene TRBD1, 6 bases. Germline V lookup: CDR1 SQVTM, CDR2 ANQGSEA. This CDR3 comprises 14 residues. CDR3 coding DNA: TGCAGTGCGACTGAACAGGGCATGAACACTGAAGCTTTCTTT. Translated: CSATEQGMNTEAFF.

The chain uses TRBV2 and TRBJ1-4; weak D call: TRBD1 (5 bases). Deletions cut 2 bases from V and 3 bases from J, with 10 bases between. The CDR3 is made up of 15 amino acids. CDR1 and CDR2 (germline): SNHLY, FYNNEI. DNA of the CDR3: TGTGCCAGCAGTGAAATCCGGGGGTCTAATGAAAAACTGTTTTTT. Translated: CASSEIRGSNEKLFF.

CDR3 sequence (DNA): TGTGCCAGCAGCTCGACTAGCGGGAGACCTACGCAGTATTTT. Amino acids: CASSSTSGRPTQYF. The chain combines TRBV7-9 with TRBJ2-3, with TRBD2 matching 12 bases. The germline V gene has CDR1 SEHNR and CDR2 FQNEAQ (reference sequence). V trimming: 4 bases; J trimming: 8 bases; junction bases outside the gene matches: 4. CDR3 length equals 14 residues. Variable domain in full (rest from reference TRBV7-9 and TRBJ2-3): DTGVSQNPRHKITKRGQNVTFRCDPISEHNRLYWYRQTLGQGPEFLTYFQNEAQLEKSRLLSDRFSAERPKGSFSTLEIQRTEQGDSAMYLCASSSTSGRPTQYFGPGTRLTVL.

The rearrangement joins TRBV6-5 to TRBJ2-1, with TRBD2 identical over 8 bases. The CDR3 spans 15 residues. CDR1 and CDR2 (germline): MNHEY, SVGAGI. Losses at the gene ends were 7 bases for V and 7 bases for J; bases not matched to a gene: 12. The CDR3 reads CASMLREGRGNEQFF. The CDR3 nucleotides read TGTGCCAGCATGCTCCGGGAGGGCCGGGGGAATGAGCAGTTCTTC.

The rearrangement uses TRBV7-8 and TRBJ2-5, with D perhaps matching TRBD1 (5 bases). Per germline, CDR1 SGHVS and CDR2 FQNEAQ. The V end lost 1 base, the J end lost 2 bases, and 17 bases lay between the germline ends. The CDR3 has 17 residues. Here the CDR3 reads CASSLVGGARSQETQYF. The CDR3, as DNA: TGTGCCAGCAGCTTAGTAGGTGGGGCCCGGAGTCAAGAGACCCAGTACTTC.

In nucleotides, the CDR3 is TGTGCCAGCTCACAGGGACAGGGGTTTGGCTACACCTTC. It translates to CASSQGQGFGYTF. J is TRBJ1-2 and V is TRBV18; 10 bases fit TRBD1. J was trimmed by 7 bases and V by 4 bases; bases with no gene match: 3. The CDR3 runs to 13 residues. Germline V gene sequence: CDR1 KGHSH, CDR2 LQKENI.

This clone came up once. Other DNA sequences of this sample code for an identical CDR3. V usage is TRBV7-3 and J usage is TRBJ2-5; 7 bases line up with TRBD2. This CDR3 region has 14 residues. V was clipped by 3 bases and J by 4 bases; unmatched bases: 5. From germline, CDR1 is SGHTA and CDR2 FQGTGA. As DNA, the CDR3 is TGTGCCAGCAGCTTGGGCGGGAGCGGAGAGACCCAGTACTTC. Translation: CASSLGGSGETQYF.

A word on this clone: A junction boundary mismatches the germline segment, possibly from a read error. The CDR3 spells CAISESQPQREEIF. The CDR3 coding sequence is TGTGCCATCAGTGAGTCTCAACCCCAGCGGGAGGAAATCTTC. The chain has TRBV10-3 and TRBJ2-1; 9 positions agree with TRBD2. CDR3 length: 14 amino acids. Germline-derived CDR1 and CDR2 are ENHRY and SYGVKD.

The chain couples TRBV7-2 to TRBJ2-4; TRBD1 aligns across 7 bases. This CDR3 spans 16 amino acids. V lost 2 bases and J lost 7; bases outside the gene matches: 11. CDR1 and CDR2 from the germline V gene are SGHTA and FQGNSA. CDR3 region: CASSLNRAGGRNIQYF. Here the CDR3 DNA reads TGTGCCAGCAGCTTAAATCGGGCAGGGGGTAGGAACATTCAGTACTTC.

The rearrangement links TRBV6-5 to TRBJ1-2; D is perhaps TRBD1 (5 bases). The V end lost 8 bases, the J end lost 4 bases, and 20 bases lay between the germline ends. Germline V gene sequence: CDR1 MNHEY, CDR2 SVGAGI. The CDR3 spans 15 residues. In nucleotides, the CDR3 is TGTGCCAGCGCGGGGCGGCAGGGTAACCTCTATGGCTACACCTTC. Amino acid sequence: CASAGRQGNLYGYTF.

The chain joins TRBV5-6 to TRBJ1-3; D is possibly TRBD1 (6 bases). This CDR3 contains 14 residues. Germline V CDR1 and CDR2: SGHDT, YYEEEE. The V end lost 4 bases, the J end lost 3 bases, and 11 bases lay between the germline ends. CDR3 amino acids: CASSLGGNGNTIYF. The CDR3 coding sequence is TGTGCCAGCAGCCTAGGGGGAAATGGAAACACCATATATTTT.

The gene calls are TRBV7-2 and TRBJ2-7; TRBD1 matches 7 bases. V lost 3 bases to trimming and J lost 3 bases; unmatched junction nucleotides: 11. From germline, CDR1 is SGHTA and CDR2 FQGNSA. The CDR3 runs 16 residues. Written as DNA, the CDR3 is TGTGCCAGCAGCTTCCGTCCCGGGACAGACCACTACGAGCAGTACTTC. It codes for CASSFRPGTDHYEQYF.

The chain carries TRBV7-9 and TRBJ1-2; 8 bases map to TRBD1. Germline-derived CDR1 and CDR2 are SEHNR and FQNEAQ (reference sequence). V lost 5 bases and J lost 3; bases outside the gene matches: 2. The CDR3 has 13 residues. Here the CDR3 reads CASSAQGDYGYTF. CDR3 nucleotide sequence: TGTGCCAGCAGCGCACAGGGGGACTATGGCTACACCTTC.

V usage is TRBV5-4 and J usage is TRBJ1-3; a weak D match, TRBD1 (6 bases). V shed 3 bases and J shed 0 bases, with 10 bases lying between them. Germline V gene lookup returns CDR1 SGHNT and CDR2 YYREEE (reference sequence). This CDR3 is 15 amino acids long. The chain's CDR3 is CASSSGGTSGNTIYF. CDR3 DNA: TGTGCCAGCAGCTCGGGGGGCACCTCTGGAAACACCATATATTTT.

This chain uses TRBV2 with TRBJ2-3; D unresolved. The CDR3 loop spans 14 amino acids. Looked up from germline, CDR1 is SNHLY and CDR2 is FYNNEI. V was clipped by 3 bases and J by 0 bases, with 7 bases between them. The CDR3 nucleotides are TGTGCCAGCAGTGATTGGCCTAGCACAGATACGCAGTATTTT. It encodes CASSDWPSTDTQYF.

For this clone: The same CDR3 can be traced to other DNA sequences in this sample. The CDR3 sequence: CSVGQTNTEAFF. DNA for the CDR3: TGCAGCGTTGGACAGACGAACACTGAAGCTTTCTTT. The rearrangement links TRBV29-1 to TRBJ1-1, with D possibly matching TRBD1 (5 bases). V was trimmed by 4 bases and J by 1 base, leaving 7 bases between them. Germline V gives CDR1 SQVTM, CDR2 ANQGSEA. The CDR3 spans 12 residues.

This clone appeared a few times. The chain carries TRBV4-3 and TRBJ1-1; D possibly corresponds to TRBD1 (5 bases). This CDR3 comprises 15 residues. CDR1 and CDR2 (germline): LGHNA, YSLEER. V dropped 0 bases and J dropped 5 bases, with 13 bases sitting between them. DNA of the CDR3: TGCGCCAGCAGCCAAGATGTAGGGGATGGGACTGAAGCTTTCTTT. It codes for CASSQDVGDGTEAFF.

As regards this clone: One end of the junction fails to match germline, which may point to a read error. This rearrangement joins TRBV10-2 to TRBJ1-4; D gene uncertain. This CDR3 is 14 amino acids long. Germline V gene sequence: CDR1 WSHSY, CDR2 SAAADI. CDR3 region: CASSPGSNEKLPVF. In DNA form, the CDR3 reads TGCGCCAGCAGTCCGGGATCTAATGAAAAACTCCCTGTTTTT.